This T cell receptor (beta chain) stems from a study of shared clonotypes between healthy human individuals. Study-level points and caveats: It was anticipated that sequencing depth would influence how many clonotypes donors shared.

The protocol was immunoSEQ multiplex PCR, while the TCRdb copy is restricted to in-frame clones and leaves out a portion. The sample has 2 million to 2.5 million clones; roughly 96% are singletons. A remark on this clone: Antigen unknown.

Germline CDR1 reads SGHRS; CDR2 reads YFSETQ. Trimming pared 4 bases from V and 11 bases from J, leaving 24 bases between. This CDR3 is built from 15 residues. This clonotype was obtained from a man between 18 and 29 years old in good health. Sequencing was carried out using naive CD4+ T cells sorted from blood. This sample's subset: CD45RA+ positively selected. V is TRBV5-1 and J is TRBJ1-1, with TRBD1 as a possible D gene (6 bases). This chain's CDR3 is CASSREVRGGTVAFF. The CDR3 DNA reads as TGCGCCAGCAGCCGGGAGGTCAGGGGAGGCACGGTGGCTTTCTTT.